These 8 T cell receptor beta chains share one sample of origin, sequenced in a study of Graves' ophthalmopathy and Graves' hyperthyroidism. Amplification of TCR beta CDR3 regions used RNA transcripts. First-round RT-PCR used HTBI primers; second-round multiplex PCR followed. TCRdb independently ran MiXCR on the multiplex PCR reads; one entry per CDR3 protein. Among over 150,000 distinct CDR3 sequences listed, roughly 37% were seen once. The sequenced sample was peripheral blood. These TCRs come from a middle-aged woman with Graves' ophthalmopathy.

This clonotype was recorded many times. The chain recombines TRBV28 with TRBJ1-2, with D possibly TRBD1 on 6 matching bases. With 5 bases removed from V and 6 bases from J, the gap between germline ends came to 28 bases. The CDR3 runs to 18 residues. The V gene's germline CDR1 is MDHEN and CDR2 SYDVKM. CDR3 region: CASSRSDRPSEAGDGYTF. The CDR3, as DNA: TGTGCCAGCAGTCGTTCCGACAGGCCCTCTGAGGCAGGGGATGGCTACACCTTC.

The V call is TRBV5-8, the J call TRBJ1-2; possibly TRBD1 for D (5 bases). The CDR3 is 12 residues long. CDR1 is SGHTS and CDR2 is YDEGEE in the germline V gene. The V and J ends lost 7 bases and 5 bases respectively, with 12 bases between them. CDR3 region: CASAQDSYGYTF. Here the CDR3 DNA reads TGTGCCAGCGCCCAAGACAGTTATGGCTACACCTTC.

This clonotype was observed at least ten times. This chain connects TRBV7-8 to TRBJ2-7; D gene ambiguous. The CDR3 contains 19 residues. Germline assignment: CDR1 SGHVS and CDR2 FQNEAQ. The germline V and J ends were trimmed by 4 bases and 0 bases, with 25 bases remaining between them. The CDR3 sequence: CASSSLYVPTHFVSYEQYF. In nucleotides, the CDR3 is TGTGCCAGCAGCTCCCTATACGTGCCAACTCACTTCGTCTCCTACGAGCAGTACTTC.

The V gene is TRBV12-5, the J gene TRBJ1-6, with 7 bases aligning to TRBD1. Germline CDR1 is LGHNT and CDR2 is FRNRAP. The V gene end was trimmed by 5 bases and the J gene end by 6 bases; junction bases not matched to a gene: 4. The CDR3 loop spans 14 amino acids. DNA of the CDR3: TGTGCTAGTGGTCGAGGGACAGCTAATTCACCCCTCCACTTT. Its protein product is CASGRGTANSPLHF.

The chain uses TRBV29-1 and TRBJ1-1, with D possibly being TRBD1 (6 bases). Trimming left V 4 bases short and J 0 bases short, with 9 bases between. Germline V CDR1 and CDR2: SQVTM, ANQGSEA. The CDR3 runs to 13 residues. CDR3: CSVGTGMNTEAFF. Here the CDR3 DNA reads TGCAGCGTTGGAACAGGGATGAACACTGAAGCTTTCTTT.

The chain uses TRBV12-3 or TRBV12-4 and TRBJ1-2; TRBD1 agrees at 8 bases. The CDR3 has 14 residues. The V and J ends lost 7 bases and 3 bases, in that order; junction bases with no gene match: 7. This CDR3 reads CASTLQQGDYGYTF. Written as DNA, the CDR3 is TGTGCCAGCACCCTCCAACAGGGGGACTATGGCTACACCTTC.

This clonotype was seen at least ten times. The chain has TRBV12-3 or TRBV12-4 and TRBJ2-7, with TRBD2 matching 7 bases. V was clipped by 4 bases and J by 2 bases; unmatched bases: 5. This CDR3 has 14 residues. The CDR3 DNA reads TGTGCCAGCAGTTGGGGGGGGGAAACCTACGAGCAGTACTTC. It specifies CASSWGGETYEQYF.

The rearrangement links TRBV12-3 or TRBV12-4 to TRBJ1-5, with a tentative D call TRBD1 (5 bases). This CDR3 region has 16 residues. V was trimmed by 0 bases and J by 12 bases, leaving 21 bases between them. CDR3 amino acids: CASSLAVGLPGGIQHF. The CDR3, as DNA: TGTGCCAGCAGTTTAGCTGTGGGGCTCCCCGGGGGAATCCAGCATTTT.